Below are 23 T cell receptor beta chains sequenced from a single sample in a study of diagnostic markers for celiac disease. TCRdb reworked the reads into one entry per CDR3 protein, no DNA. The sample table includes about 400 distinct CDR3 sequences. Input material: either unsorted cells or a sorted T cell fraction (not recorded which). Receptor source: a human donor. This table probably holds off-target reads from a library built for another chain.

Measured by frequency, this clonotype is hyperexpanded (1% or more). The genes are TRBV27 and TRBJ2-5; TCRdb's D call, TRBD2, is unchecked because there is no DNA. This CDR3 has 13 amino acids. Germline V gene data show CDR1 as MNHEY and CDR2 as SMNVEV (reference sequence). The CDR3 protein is CASRRDNQETQYF.

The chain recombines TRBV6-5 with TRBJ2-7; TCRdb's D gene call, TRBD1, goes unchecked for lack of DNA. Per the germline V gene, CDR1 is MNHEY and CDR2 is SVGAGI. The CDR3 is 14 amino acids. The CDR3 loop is CASSSRDSAYEQYF.

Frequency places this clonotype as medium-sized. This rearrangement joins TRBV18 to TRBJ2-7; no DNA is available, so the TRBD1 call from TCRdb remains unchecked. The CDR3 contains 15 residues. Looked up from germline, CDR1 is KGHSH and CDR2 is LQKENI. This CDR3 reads CASSYAGQGAYEQYF.

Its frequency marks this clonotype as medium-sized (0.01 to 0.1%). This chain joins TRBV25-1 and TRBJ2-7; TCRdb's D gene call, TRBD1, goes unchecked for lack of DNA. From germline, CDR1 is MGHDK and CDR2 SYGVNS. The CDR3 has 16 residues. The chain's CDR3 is CASSDTGTGSSYEQYF.

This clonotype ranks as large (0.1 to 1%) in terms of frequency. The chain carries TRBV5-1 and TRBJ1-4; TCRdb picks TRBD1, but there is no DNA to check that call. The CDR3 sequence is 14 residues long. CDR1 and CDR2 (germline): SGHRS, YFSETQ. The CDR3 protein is CASTPDSTNEKLFF. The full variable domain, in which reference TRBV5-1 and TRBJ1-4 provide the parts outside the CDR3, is KAGVTQTPRYLIKTRGQQVTLSCSPISGHRSVSWYQQTPGQGLQFLFEYFSETQRNKGNFPGRFSGRQFSNSRSEMNVSTLELGDSALYLCASTPDSTNEKLFFGSGTQLSVL.

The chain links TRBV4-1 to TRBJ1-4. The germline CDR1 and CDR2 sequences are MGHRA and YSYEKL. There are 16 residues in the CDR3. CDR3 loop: CASSPVAGGSNEKLFF.

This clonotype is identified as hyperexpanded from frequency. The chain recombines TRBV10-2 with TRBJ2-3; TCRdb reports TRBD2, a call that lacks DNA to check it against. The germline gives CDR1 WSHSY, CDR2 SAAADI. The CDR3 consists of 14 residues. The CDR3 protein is CASRLAGRTDTQYF.

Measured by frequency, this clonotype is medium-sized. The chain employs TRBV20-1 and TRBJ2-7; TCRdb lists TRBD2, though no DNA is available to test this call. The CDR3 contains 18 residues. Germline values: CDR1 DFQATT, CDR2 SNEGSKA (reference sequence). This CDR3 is CSALSPGLAGGKPYEQYF.

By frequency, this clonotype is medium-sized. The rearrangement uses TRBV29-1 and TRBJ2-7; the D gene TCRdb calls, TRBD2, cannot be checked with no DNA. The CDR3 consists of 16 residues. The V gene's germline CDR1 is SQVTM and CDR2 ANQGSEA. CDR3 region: CSVEGGGTSGDYEQYF.

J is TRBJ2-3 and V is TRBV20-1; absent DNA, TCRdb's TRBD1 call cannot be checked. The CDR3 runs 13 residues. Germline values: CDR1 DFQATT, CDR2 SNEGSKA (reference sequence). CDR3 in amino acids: CSARDLGGDTQYF.

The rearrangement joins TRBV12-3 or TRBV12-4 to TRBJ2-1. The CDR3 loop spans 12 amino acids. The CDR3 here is CASSPVHNEQFF.

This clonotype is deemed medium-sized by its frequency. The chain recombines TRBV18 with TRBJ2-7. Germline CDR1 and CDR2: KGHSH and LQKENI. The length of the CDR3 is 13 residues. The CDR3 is CASSRRGSYEQYF. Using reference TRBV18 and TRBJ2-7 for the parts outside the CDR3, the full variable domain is NAGVMQNPRHLVRRRGQEARLRCSPMKGHSHVYWYRQLPEEGLKFMVYLQKENIIDESGMPKERFSAEFPKEGPSILRIQQVVRGDSAAYFCASSRRGSYEQYFGPGTRLTVT.

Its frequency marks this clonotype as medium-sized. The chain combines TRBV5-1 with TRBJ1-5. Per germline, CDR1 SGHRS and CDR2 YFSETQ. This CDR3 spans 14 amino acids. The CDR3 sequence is CASSLGDNNQPQHF.

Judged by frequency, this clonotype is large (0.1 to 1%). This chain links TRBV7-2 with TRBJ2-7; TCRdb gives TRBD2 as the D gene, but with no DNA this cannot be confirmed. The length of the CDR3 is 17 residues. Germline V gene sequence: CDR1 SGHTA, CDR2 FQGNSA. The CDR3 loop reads CASSFQLAGIPPYEQYF.

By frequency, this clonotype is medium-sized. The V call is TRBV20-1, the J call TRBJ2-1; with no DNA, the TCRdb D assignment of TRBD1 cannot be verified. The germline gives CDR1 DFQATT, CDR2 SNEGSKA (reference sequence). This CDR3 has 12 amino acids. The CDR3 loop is CSAGRGRYEQFF.

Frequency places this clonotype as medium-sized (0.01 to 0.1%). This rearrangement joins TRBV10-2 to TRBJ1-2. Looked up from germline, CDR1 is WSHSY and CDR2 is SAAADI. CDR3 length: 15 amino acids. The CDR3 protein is CASRDTSKLNYGYTF.

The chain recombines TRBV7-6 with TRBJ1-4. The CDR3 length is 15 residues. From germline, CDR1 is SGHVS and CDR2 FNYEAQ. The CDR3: CASSPGISTNEKLFF.

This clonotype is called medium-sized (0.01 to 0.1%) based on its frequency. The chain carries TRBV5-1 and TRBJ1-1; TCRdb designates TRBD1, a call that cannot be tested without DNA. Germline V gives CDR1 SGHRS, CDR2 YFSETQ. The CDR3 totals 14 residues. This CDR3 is CASSQGGRNTEAFF.

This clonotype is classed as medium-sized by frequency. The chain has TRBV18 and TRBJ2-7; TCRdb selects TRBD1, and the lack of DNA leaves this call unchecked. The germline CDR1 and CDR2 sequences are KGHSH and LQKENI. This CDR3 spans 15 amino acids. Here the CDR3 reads CASSPRQGSPYEQYF.

CDR3 sequence: CASSPLGRGTNTEAFF. The genes are TRBV19 and TRBJ1-1. Germline V gene data show CDR1 as LNHDA and CDR2 as SQIVND (reference sequence). This CDR3 contains 16 residues. Full variable domain (remainder filled in from reference TRBV19 and TRBJ1-1): DGGITQSPKYLFRKEGQNVTLSCEQNLNHDAMYWYRQDPGQGLRLIYYSQIVNDFQKGDIAEGYSVSREKKESFPLTVTSAQKNPTAFYLCASSPLGRGTNTEAFFGQGTRLTVV.

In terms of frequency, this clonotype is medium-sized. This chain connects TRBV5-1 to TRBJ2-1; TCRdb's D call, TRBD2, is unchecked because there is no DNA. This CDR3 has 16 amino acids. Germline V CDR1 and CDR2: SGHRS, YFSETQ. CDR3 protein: CASSLITSGLYNEQFF.

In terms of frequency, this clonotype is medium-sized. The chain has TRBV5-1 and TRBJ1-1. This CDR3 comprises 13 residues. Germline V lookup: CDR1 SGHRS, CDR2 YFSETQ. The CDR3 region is CASSFIGDTEAFF.

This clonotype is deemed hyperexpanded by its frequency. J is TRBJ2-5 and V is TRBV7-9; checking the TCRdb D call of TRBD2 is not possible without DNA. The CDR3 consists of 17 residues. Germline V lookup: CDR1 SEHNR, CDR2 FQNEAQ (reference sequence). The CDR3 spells CASSRLASGPLQETQYF.